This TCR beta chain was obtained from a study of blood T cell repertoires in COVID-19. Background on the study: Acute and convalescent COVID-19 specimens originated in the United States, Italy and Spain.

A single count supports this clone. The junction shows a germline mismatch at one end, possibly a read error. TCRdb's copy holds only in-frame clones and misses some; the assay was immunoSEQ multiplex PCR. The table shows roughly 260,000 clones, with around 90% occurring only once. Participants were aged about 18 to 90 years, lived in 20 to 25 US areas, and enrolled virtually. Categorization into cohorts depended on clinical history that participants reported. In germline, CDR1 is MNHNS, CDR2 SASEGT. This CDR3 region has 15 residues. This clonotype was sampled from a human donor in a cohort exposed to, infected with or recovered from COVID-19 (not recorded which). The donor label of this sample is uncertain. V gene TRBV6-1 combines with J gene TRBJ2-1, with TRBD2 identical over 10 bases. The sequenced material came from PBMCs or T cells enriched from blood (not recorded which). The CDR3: CASSEGLADFNEQFF. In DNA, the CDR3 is TGTGCCAGCAGCGAAGGACTAGCGGACTTCAATGAGCAGTTCTTC.